This T cell receptor beta chain was documented in a study of OX40 agonist ivuxolimab in advanced cancers. Study background: An agonistic human IgG2 monoclonal antibody against OX40 (CD134) was given. In three patients, partial responses were observed, one with hepatocellular carcinoma and two with cutaneous melanoma. Study-wide results and caveats: Clones of CD4+ and CD8+ blood T cells grew by week 6 at doses of 0.1 to 3.0 mg/kg.

The V end lost 4 bases, the J end lost 4 bases, and 17 bases lay between the germline ends. Germline values: CDR1 MGHRA, CDR2 YSYEKL. The CDR3 has 15 residues. As to this clone: Its antigen is not identified.

Excluded were patients having autoimmune disease history or systemic immunosuppression. The data were produced by immunoSEQ multiplex PCR, yet TCRdb's version contains in-frame clones alone and is incomplete. The sample has around 6,300 clones, approximately 80% seen once; the top ten hold about 19%. This chain connects TRBV4-1 to TRBJ2-7; D possibly corresponds to TRBD1 (5 bases). This TCR was sampled from an adult with an advanced solid tumor such as melanoma, head and neck, liver or kidney cancer. Sequenced material: CD4+ or CD8+ T cells sorted from blood, taken in a trial of the OX40 agonist ivuxolimab. The CDR3 spells CASSLQLDKPYEQYF. In nucleotides, the CDR3 is TGCGCCAGCAGCCTCCAACTGGACAAACCTTACGAGCAGTACTTC.